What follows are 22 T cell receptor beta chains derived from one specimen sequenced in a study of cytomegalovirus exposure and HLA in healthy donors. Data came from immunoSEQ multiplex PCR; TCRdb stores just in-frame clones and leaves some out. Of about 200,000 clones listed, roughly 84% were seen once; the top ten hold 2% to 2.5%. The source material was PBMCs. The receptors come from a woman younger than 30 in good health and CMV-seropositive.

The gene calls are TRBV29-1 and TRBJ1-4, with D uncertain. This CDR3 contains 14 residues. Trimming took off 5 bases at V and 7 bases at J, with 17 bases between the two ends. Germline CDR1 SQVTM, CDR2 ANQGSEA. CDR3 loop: CSVHAGFASEKLFF. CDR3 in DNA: TGCAGCGTTCACGCAGGTTTTGCGTCTGAAAAACTGTTTTTT.

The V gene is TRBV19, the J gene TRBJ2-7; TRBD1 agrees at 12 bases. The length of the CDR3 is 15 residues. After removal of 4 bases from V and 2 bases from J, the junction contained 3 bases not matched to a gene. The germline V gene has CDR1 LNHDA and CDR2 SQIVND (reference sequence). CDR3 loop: CASSKGQGATYEQYF. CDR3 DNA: TGTGCCAGTAGTAAGGGACAGGGGGCCACCTACGAGCAGTACTTC.

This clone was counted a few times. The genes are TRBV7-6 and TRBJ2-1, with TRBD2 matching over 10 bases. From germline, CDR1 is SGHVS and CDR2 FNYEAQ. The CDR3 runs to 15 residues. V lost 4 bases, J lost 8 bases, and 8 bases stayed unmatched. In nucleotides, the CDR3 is TGTGCCAGCAGCTCGGAGCGGGAGGGCCAGGATGAGCAGTTCTTC. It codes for CASSSEREGQDEQFF.

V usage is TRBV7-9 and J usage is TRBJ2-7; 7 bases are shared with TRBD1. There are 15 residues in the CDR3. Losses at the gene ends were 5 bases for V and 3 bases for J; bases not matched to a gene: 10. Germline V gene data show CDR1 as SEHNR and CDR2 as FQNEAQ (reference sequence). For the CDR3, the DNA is TGTGCCAGCAGCACCTGGACAGGTGGGAGCTACGAGCAGTACTTC. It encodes CASSTWTGGSYEQYF.

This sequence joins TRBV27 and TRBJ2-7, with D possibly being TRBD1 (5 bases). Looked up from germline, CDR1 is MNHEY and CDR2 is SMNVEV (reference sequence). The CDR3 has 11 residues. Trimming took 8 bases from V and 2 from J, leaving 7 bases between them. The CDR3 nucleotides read TGTGCCAGCCTAGGGGCCTACGAGCAGTACTTC. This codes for CASLGAYEQYF.

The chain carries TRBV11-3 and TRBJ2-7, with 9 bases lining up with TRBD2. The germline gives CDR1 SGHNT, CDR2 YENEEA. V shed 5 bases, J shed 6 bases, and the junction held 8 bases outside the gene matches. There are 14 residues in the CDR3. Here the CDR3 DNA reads TGTGCCAGCAGCCCGGGACTAGCCCCGGCCGAGCAGTACTTC. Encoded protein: CASSPGLAPAEQYF.

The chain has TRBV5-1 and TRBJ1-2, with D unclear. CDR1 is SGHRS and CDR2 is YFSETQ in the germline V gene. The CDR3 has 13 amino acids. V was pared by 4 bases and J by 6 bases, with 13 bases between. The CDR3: CASSPEARNGYTF. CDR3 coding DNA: TGCGCCAGCAGCCCGGAGGCGCGGAATGGCTACACCTTC.

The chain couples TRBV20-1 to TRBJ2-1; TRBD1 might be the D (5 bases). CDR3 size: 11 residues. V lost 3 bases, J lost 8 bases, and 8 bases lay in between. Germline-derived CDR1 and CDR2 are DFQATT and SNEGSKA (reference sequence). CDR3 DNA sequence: TGCAGTGCTAGTGGACACGATGAGCAGTTCTTC. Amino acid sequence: CSASGHDEQFF.

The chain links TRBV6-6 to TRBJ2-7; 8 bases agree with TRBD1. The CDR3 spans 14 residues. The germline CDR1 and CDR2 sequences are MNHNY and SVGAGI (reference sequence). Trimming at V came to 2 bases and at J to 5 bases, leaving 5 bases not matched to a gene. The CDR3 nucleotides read TGTGCCAGCAGTTACCCACCAGGGGGCAACGAGCAGTACTTC. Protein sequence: CASSYPPGGNEQYF.

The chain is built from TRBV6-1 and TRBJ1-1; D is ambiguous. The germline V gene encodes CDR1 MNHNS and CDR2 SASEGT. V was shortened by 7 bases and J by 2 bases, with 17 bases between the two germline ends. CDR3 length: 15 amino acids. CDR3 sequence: CASIRGGSPNTEAFF. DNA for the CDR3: TGTGCCAGCATAAGAGGCGGCAGTCCAAACACTGAAGCTTTCTTT.

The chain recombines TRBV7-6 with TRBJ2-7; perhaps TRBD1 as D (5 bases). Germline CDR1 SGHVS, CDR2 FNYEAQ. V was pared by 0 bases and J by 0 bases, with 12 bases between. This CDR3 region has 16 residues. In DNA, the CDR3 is TGTGCCAGCAGCTTAGCGCCGTCAGGGTCCTCCTACGAGCAGTACTTC. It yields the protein CASSLAPSGSSYEQYF.

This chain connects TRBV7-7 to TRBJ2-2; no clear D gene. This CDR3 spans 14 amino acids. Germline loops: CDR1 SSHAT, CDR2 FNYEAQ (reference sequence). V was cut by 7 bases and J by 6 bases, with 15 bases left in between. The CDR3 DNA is TGTGCCAGCACCGCCGATGAGTCCTCCGGGGAGCTGTTTTTT. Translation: CASTADESSGELFF.

In nucleotides, the CDR3 is TGTGCCAGCAGACTGGACAGTGAAGCTTTCTTT. Protein product: CASRLDSEAFF. The V and J genes are TRBV7-9 and TRBJ1-1; the D gene is possibly TRBD1 (6 bases). The CDR3 is 11 amino acids. Trimming shortened V by 6 bases and J by 7 bases, and 9 bases separated the two germline ends. Germline V gene lookup returns CDR1 SEHNR and CDR2 FQNEAQ (reference sequence).

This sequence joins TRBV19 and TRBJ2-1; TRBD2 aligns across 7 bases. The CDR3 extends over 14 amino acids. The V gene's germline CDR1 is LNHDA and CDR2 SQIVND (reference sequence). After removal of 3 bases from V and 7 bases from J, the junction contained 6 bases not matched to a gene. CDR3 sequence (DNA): TGTGCCAGTAGTATGAAAGCGGGACCTAATGAGCAGTTCTTC. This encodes CASSMKAGPNEQFF.

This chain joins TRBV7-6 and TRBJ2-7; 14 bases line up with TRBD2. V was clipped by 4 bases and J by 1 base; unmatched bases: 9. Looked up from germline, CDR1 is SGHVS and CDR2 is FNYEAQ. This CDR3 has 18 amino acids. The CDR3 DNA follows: TGTGCCAGCAGCTGGGGACTAGCGGGAGTCGGATCTTCCTACGAGCAGTACTTC. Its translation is CASSWGLAGVGSSYEQYF.

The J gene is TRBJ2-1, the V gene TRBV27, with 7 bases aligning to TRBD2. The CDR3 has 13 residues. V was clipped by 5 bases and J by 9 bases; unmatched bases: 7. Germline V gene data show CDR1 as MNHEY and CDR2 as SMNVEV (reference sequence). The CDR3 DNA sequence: TGTGCCAGCAGTGTCGCCACTAGCGCTGAGCAGTTCTTC. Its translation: CASSVATSAEQFF.

In nucleotides, the CDR3 is TGTGCCAGCTCACCTTTCAACAGGGGGCCTGGTGGAAACACCATATATTTT. Its translation is CASSPFNRGPGGNTIYF. The rearrangement links TRBV18 to TRBJ1-3; 9 positions match TRBD1. The germline gives CDR1 KGHSH, CDR2 LQKENI. The CDR3 is 17 amino acids. V gave up 3 bases and J gave up 3 bases; unmatched junction bases: 9.

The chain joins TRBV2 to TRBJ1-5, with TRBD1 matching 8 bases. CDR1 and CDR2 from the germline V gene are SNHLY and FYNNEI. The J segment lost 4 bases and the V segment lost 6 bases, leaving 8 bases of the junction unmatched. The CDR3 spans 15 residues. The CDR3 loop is CASRTGTGGNQPQHF. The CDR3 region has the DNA TGTGCCAGCAGGACCGGGACAGGTGGGAATCAGCCCCAGCATTTT.

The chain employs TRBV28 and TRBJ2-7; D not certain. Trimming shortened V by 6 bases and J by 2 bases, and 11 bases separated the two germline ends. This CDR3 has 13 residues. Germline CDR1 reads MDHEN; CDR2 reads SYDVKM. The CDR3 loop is CASRGSDPYEQYF. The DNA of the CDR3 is TGTGCCAGCAGGGGCAGTGATCCCTACGAGCAGTACTTC.

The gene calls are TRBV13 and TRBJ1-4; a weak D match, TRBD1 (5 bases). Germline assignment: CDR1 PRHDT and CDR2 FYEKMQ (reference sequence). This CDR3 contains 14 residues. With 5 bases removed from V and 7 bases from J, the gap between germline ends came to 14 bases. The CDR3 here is CASSVRTRGEKLFF. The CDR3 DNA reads TGTGCCAGCAGCGTCCGGACAAGAGGTGAAAAACTGTTTTTT.

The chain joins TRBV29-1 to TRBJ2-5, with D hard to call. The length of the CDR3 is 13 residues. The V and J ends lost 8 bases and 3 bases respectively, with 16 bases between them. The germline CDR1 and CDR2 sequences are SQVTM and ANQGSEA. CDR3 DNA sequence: TGCAGCCCATGGGCCAAGAACGAAGAGACCCAGTACTTC. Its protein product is CSPWAKNEETQYF.

The CDR3 reads CASSSTSGPYEQYF. DNA for the CDR3: TGCGCCAGCAGCAGCACTAGCGGCCCCTACGAGCAGTACTTC. The chain uses TRBV5-1 and TRBJ2-7; 8 bases agree with TRBD2. CDR1 and CDR2 from the germline V gene are SGHRS and YFSETQ. There are 14 residues in the CDR3. V was clipped by 4 bases and J by 2 bases; unmatched bases: 5.